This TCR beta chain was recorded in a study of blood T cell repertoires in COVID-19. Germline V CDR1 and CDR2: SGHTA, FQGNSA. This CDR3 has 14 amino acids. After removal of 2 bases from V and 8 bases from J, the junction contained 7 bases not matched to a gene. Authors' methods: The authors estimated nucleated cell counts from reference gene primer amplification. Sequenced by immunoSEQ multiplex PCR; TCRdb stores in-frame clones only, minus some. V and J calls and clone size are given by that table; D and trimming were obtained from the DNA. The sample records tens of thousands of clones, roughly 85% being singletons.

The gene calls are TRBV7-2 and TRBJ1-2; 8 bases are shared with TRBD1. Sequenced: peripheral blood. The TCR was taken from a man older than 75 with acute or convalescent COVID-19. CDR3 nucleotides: TGTGCCAGCAGCTTACTCGGCACAGGGGGAGGCTACACCTTC. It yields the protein CASSLLGTGGGYTF. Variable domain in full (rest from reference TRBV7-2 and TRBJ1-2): GAGVSQSPSNKVTEKGKDVELRCDPISGHTALYWYRQSLGQGLEFLIYFQGNSAPDKSGLPSDRFSAERTGGSVSTLTIQRTQQEDSAVYLCASSLLGTGGGYTFGSGTRLTVV.